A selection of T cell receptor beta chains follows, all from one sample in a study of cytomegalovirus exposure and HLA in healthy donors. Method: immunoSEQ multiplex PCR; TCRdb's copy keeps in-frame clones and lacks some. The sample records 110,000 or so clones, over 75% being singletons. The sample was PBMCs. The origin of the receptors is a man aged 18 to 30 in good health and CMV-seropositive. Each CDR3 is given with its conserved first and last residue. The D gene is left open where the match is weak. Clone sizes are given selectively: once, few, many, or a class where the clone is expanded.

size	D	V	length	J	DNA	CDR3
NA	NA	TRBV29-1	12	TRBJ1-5	TGCAGCGCTGGGACACCGAATCAGCCCCAGCATTTT	CSAGTPNQPQHF
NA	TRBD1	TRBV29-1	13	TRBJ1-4	TGCAGCTCTAGTGGGACAGGGGGTGAAAAACTGTTTTTT	CSSSGTGGEKLFF
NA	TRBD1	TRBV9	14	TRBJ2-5	TGTGCCAGCAGCGTAGCAGGGGGCGGTGAGACCCAGTACTTC	CASSVAGGGETQYF
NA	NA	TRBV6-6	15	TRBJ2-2	TGTGCCAGCAGTCCCCGGACAGTGAACACCGGGGAGCTGTTTTTT	CASSPRTVNTGELFF
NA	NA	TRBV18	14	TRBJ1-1	TGTGCCAGCTCACCCTCAAGAACGGTAACTGAAGCTTTCTTT	CASSPSRTVTEAFF
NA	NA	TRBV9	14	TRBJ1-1	TGTGCCAGCAGCGTAGATCGGGGAGACACTGAAGCTTTCTTT	CASSVDRGDTEAFF
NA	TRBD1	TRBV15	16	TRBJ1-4	TGTGCCACCAGCAGGCGGGTCGGGACAGGGGCCGAAAAACTGTTTTTT	CATSRRVGTGAEKLFF
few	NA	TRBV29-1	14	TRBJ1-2	TGCAGCGTTGGACAGGACTTCTCAAACTATGGCTACACCTTC	CSVGQDFSNYGYTF
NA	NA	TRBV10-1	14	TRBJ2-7	TGCGCCAGCACCCCAACTCGGAGCTCCTACGAGCAGTACTTC	CASTPTRSSYEQYF
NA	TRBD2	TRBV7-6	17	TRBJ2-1	TGTGCCAGCAGCGGTGGACTAGGGACGGGCCCCTACAATGAGCAGTTCTTC	CASSGGLGTGPYNEQFF
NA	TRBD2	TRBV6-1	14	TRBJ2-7	TGTGCCAGCAGTGGGACTAGCGGGAGGGACGAGCAGTACTTC	CASSGTSGRDEQYF
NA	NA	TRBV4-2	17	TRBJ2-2	TGTGCCAGCAGCCAAGAAGCTTACCCGCTTAACACCGGGGAGCTGTTTTTT	CASSQEAYPLNTGELFF
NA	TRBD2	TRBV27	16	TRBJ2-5	TGTGCCAGCAGACCCCCGGGACTAGCGGAAAAAGAGACCCAGTACTTC	CASRPPGLAEKETQYF
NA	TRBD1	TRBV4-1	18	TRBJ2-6	TGCGCCAGCAGCCGCCGGGACAGCCGATCCTCTGGGGCCAACGGCCTGACTTTC	CASSRRDSRSSGANGLTF
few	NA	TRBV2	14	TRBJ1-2	TGTGCCAGCAGCTTGCCGGGAGCTAACTATGGCTACACCTTC	CASSLPGANYGYTF
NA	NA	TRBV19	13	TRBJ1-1	TGTGCCAGTATCAACACGCTGAACACTGAAGCTTTCTTT	CASINTLNTEAFF
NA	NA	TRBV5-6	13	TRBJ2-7	TGTGCCAGCAGCTTGGAGCGCTCCTACGAGCAGTACTTC	CASSLERSYEQYF
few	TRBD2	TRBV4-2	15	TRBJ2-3	TGTGCCAGCAGTGGGGCGGGAGCTATCACAGATACGCAGTATTTT	CASSGAGAITDTQYF
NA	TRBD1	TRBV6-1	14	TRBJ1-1	TGTGCCAGCAGCACTCCGGGGACAGGGGGTGAAGCTTTCTTT	CASSTPGTGGEAFF
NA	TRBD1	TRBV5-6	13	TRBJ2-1	TGTGCCAGCAGCTTGGGACAGGGCAATGAGCAGTTCTTC	CASSLGQGNEQFF
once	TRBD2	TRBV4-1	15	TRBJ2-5	TGCGCCAGCAGCCGCGTTGGACTAGACCAAGAGACCCAGTACTTC	CASSRVGLDQETQYF
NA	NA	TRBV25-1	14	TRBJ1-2	TGTGCCAGCAGTGATCCCCCCAGGGACTATGGCTACACCTTC	CASSDPPRDYGYTF
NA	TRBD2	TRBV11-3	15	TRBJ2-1	TGTGCCAGCAGCTTAAGGCGGGGGGGGCCGAATGAGCAGTTCTTC	CASSLRRGGPNEQFF
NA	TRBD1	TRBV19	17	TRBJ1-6	TGTGCCAGTAGTATCGGACAGGGGAGCTCCTATAATTCACCCCTCCACTTT	CASSIGQGSSYNSPLHF